The 14 T cell receptor beta chains listed next were all sequenced from one sample in a study of early T cells in non-severe SARS-CoV-2 infection. TCRdb used MiXCR to reprocess the 5' RACE reads, holding one entry per CDR3 protein. The sample holds tens of thousands of distinct CDR3 sequences, approximately 9% seen once. The input for sequencing was whole blood, taken at baseline. Every receptor here comes from an adult who was a healthcare worker with PCR-confirmed SARS-CoV-2 infection or an uninfected control (not recorded which).

This clonotype was seen a few times. The gene calls are TRBV3-1 and TRBJ2-5; D remains unclear. The CDR3 is 15 amino acids. V was shortened by 0 bases and J by 1 base, with 9 bases between the two germline ends. CDR1 LGHDT and CDR2 YNNKEL come from the germline V gene (reference sequence). Written as DNA, the CDR3 is TGTGCCAGCAGCCAAGAGGACGGATTCCAAGAGACCCAGTACTTC. Its protein product is CASSQEDGFQETQYF.

The table lists this clonotype with many counts. This chain links TRBV28 with TRBJ1-2, with D unresolved. CDR1 is MDHEN, CDR2 SYDVKM, per germline. CDR3 length: 12 amino acids. V shed 5 bases and J shed 5 bases, with 9 bases lying between them. The CDR3 DNA reads TGTGCCAGCAGTGCGGTTATATATGGCTACACCTTC. It encodes CASSAVIYGYTF.

This clonotype was observed many times. V gene TRBV30 combines with J gene TRBJ2-2, with D unclear. Per germline, CDR1 GTSNPN and CDR2 SVGIG (reference sequence). The CDR3 extends over 12 amino acids. The V gene lost 4 bases and the J gene lost 4 bases, with 7 bases spanning the gap. CDR3 sequence reads: CAWNRGTGELFF. DNA for the CDR3: TGTGCCTGGAATCGTGGCACCGGGGAGCTGTTTTTT.

This clonotype was seen more than once but under ten times. The chain is built from TRBV9 and TRBJ2-1; unclear D gene. The germline V gene has CDR1 SGDLS and CDR2 YYNGEE. V gave up 0 bases and J gave up 10 bases, with 17 bases separating them. The CDR3 spans 15 residues. The CDR3 DNA reads TGTGCCAGCAGCGTAGACCTGGACCGAGGAGCGGAGCAGTTCTTC. Encoded protein: CASSVDLDRGAEQFF.

The chain combines TRBV13 with TRBJ2-5; no definite D call. The CDR3 is made up of 14 amino acids. Germline values: CDR1 PRHDT, CDR2 FYEKMQ (reference sequence). V gave up 3 bases and J gave up 0 bases, with 8 bases separating them. The CDR3 is CASSFFGNQETQYF. For the CDR3, the DNA is TGTGCCAGCAGCTTCTTTGGGAACCAAGAGACCCAGTACTTC.

The rearrangement joins TRBV7-9 to TRBJ2-3, with 8 bases matching TRBD2. CDR1 SEHNR and CDR2 FQNEAQ come from the germline V gene (reference sequence). The CDR3 runs 13 residues. With 4 bases clipped from V and 5 bases from J, the junction kept 2 bases outside the gene matches. The CDR3 coding sequence is TGTGCCAGCAGCTCGCTAGCGGGAGATACGCAGTATTTT. Protein sequence: CASSSLAGDTQYF.

J is TRBJ2-7 and V is TRBV28; D tentatively reads TRBD1 or TRBD2 (5 bases each). The CDR3 spans 14 residues. CDR1 MDHEN and CDR2 SYDVKM come from the germline V gene. Trimming cost V 6 bases and J 2 bases, with 14 bases left between them. The CDR3 nucleotides are TGTGCCAGCAGGATCCGGGACGATACCTACGAGCAGTACTTC. It codes for CASRIRDDTYEQYF.

V gene TRBV11-2 combines with J gene TRBJ2-7; D possibly corresponds to TRBD2 (5 bases). V was pared by 7 bases and J by 6 bases, with 19 bases between. This CDR3 is built from 14 residues. The germline gives CDR1 SGHAT, CDR2 FQNNGV. CDR3 protein: CASTLLLLGAEQYF. The CDR3 bases are TGTGCCAGCACTCTCCTTCTATTGGGAGCCGAGCAGTACTTC.

This chain links TRBV5-1 with TRBJ2-3; the match to TRBD2 covers 13 bases. V trimming: 3 bases; J trimming: 2 bases; junction bases outside the gene matches: 3. In germline, CDR1 is SGHRS, CDR2 YFSETQ. CDR3 length equals 16 residues. CDR3 sequence: CASSSGTSGTTDTQYF. The CDR3 DNA reads TGCGCCAGCAGCTCTGGGACTAGCGGGACCACAGATACGCAGTATTTT. Using reference TRBV5-1 and TRBJ2-3 for the parts outside the CDR3, the full variable domain is KAGVTQTPRYLIKTRGQQVTLSCSPISGHRSVSWYQQTPGQGLQFLFEYFSETQRNKGNFPGRFSGRQFSNSRSEMNVSTLELGDSALYLCASSSGTSGTTDTQYFGPGTRLTVL.

Many counts were recorded for this clonotype. The CDR3 is CASSQEQTFYGYTF. CDR3 bases: TGCGCCAGCAGCCAAGAGCAGACCTTCTATGGCTACACCTTC. The J gene is TRBJ1-2, the V gene TRBV4-3; D is uncertain. Between the trimmed V and J ends, which lost 0 bases and 4 bases, there was a span of 9 bases. This CDR3 comprises 14 residues. Germline loops: CDR1 LGHNA, CDR2 YSLEER.

This clonotype was recorded at least ten times. The CDR3, as DNA: TGTGCCAGCAGCCTTTTCAGCGGCGATGGAGCTTTCTTT. Protein: CASSLFSGDGAFF. V usage is TRBV3-1 and J usage is TRBJ1-1; D is undetermined. V was pared by 4 bases and J by 10 bases, with 16 bases between. CDR1 is LGHDT, CDR2 YNNKEL, per germline (reference sequence). The CDR3 length is 13 residues.

In its sample, this clonotype was seen a few times. This sequence joins TRBV2 and TRBJ2-1; D is possibly TRBD2 (5 bases). Germline-derived CDR1 and CDR2 are SNHLY and FYNNEI. CDR3 length: 14 amino acids. Trimming removed 6 bases at V and 4 bases at J, with 13 bases between. CDR3 nucleotides: TGTGCCAGCAGAGGATTGAGCGGTTACAATGAGCAGTTCTTC. Translated, it gives CASRGLSGYNEQFF.

This clonotype was observed many times. The chain couples TRBV11-2 to TRBJ2-2, with 7 nucleotides matching TRBD2. The CDR3 is 15 amino acids. Germline trimming cut 2 bases from V and 2 bases from J; bases unmatched to any gene: 2. CDR1 is SGHAT, CDR2 FQNNGV, per germline. The CDR3 here is CASSLREANTGELFF. The CDR3 bases are TGTGCCAGCAGCTTACGGGAGGCCAACACCGGGGAGCTGTTTTTT.

The chain uses TRBV5-1 and TRBJ1-1; weak D call: TRBD1 (5 bases). Trimming shortened V by 4 bases and J by 5 bases, and 18 bases separated the two germline ends. This CDR3 is built from 15 residues. Germline loops: CDR1 SGHRS, CDR2 YFSETQ. In nucleotides, the CDR3 is TGCGCCAGCAGCGACGGACAATCTCTGAGTACTGAAGCTTTCTTT. Translated: CASSDGQSLSTEAFF.